Detailed here is one TCR beta chain. V was trimmed by 6 bases and J by 0 bases, leaving 8 bases between them. The CDR3 runs to 13 residues. The data are from a study of blood T cell repertoires in COVID-19. Assay: immunoSEQ multiplex PCR; the TCRdb copy retains only in-frame clones and omits some. Among approximately 150,000 clones, roughly 78% were seen once, and the ten largest hold 15% to 20%. V is TRBV12-3 or TRBV12-4 and J is TRBJ1-1; D remains unclear. The receptor was isolated from a woman in her sixties or seventies in a cohort exposed to, infected with or recovered from COVID-19 (not recorded which). The specimen sequenced was PBMCs or T cells enriched from blood (not recorded which). The CDR3 loop is CASSSQVNTEAFF. DNA for the CDR3: TGTGCCAGCAGCTCTCAGGTGAACACTGAAGCTTTCTTT.